Reported below is one T cell receptor (beta chain). Its specificity is not known. TCRdb used MiXCR to reprocess the 5' RACE reads, holding one entry per CDR3 protein. Here the sample spans about 690,000 distinct CDR3 sequences, over 5% being singletons. The sample comes from a study of identical twins. Study-wide results and limits: Cord blood beta clonotypes present at high abundance carried fewer insertions; no such pattern appeared in memory repertoires. Zero-insertion analyses might be partly confounded by invariant T cells like MAIT and iNKT. A cross-sectional statistical analysis, not follow-up of the same donors, supported the conclusions. Model-predicted out-of-frame TCR alpha sharing fell below observed values in monozygotic twins.

The CDR3 sequence is 14 residues long. Germline CDR1 is SGDLS and CDR2 is YYNGEE. V shed 2 bases and J 2 bases; nucleotides not matched to a gene: 2. This receptor was identified in a young man in good health. The chain couples TRBV9 to TRBJ2-3; 7 bases fit TRBD2. The specimen sequenced was naive T cells sorted from blood. The CDR3 here is CASSVGGITDTQYF. CDR3 in DNA: TGTGCCAGCAGCGTGGGGGGGATCACAGATACGCAGTATTTT.